This TCR beta chain is drawn from a study of blood T cells in healthy people across ages. The V gene lost 0 bases and the J gene lost 7 bases, with 16 bases spanning the gap. Germline V gene lookup returns CDR1 DFQATT and CDR2 SNEGSKA (reference sequence). The CDR3 has 14 residues. This clonotype appeared a few times. Through a sample-barcoded 5' primer and a J-beta primer mix, a second PCR was run for about 6 to 11 cycles. Using its own MiXCR run on the 5' RACE reads, TCRdb lists one record per CDR3 protein. The sample carries some 800,000 distinct CDR3 sequences, 20% to 25% recorded once. In addition, the sample was reused for a study of T cells of mothers and their children. From that report: A few healthy Caucasian mothers, along with their six children, were the donors.

V is TRBV20-1 and J is TRBJ2-7; weak D call: TRBD1 (5 bases). Sequencing was performed on blood. This sequence was found in a boy younger than 18 in good health. This chain's CDR3 is CSAREGQGGVEQYF. For the CDR3, the DNA is TGCAGTGCTAGAGAAGGGCAGGGTGGGGTAGAGCAGTACTTC.